The 3 T cell receptor beta chains presented below share a single source sample, sequenced in a study of a mutant IDH1 vaccine in newly diagnosed glioma. The time point was: baseline, week 1 (first vaccination visit). The sample's treatment: pre-vaccination baseline after standard-of-care therapy. Sequencing was performed with immunoSEQ multiplex PCR; in TCRdb, only in-frame clones are kept and a portion is missing. The repertoire consists of around 88,000 clones, with roughly 78% occurring once and the leading ten covering roughly 7%. Sequences were derived from PBMCs, sampled from a glioma patient treated with radiotherapy, temozolomide or both. These receptors were taken from a man aged 35-49 years with glioma.

V and J are TRBV4-1 and TRBJ2-1, with no clear D. The V gene's germline CDR1 is MGHRA and CDR2 YSYEKL. V was cut by 2 bases and J by 6 bases, with 17 bases left in between. The CDR3 is 16 amino acids. The CDR3 DNA reads TGCGCCAGCAGCCAATTAAGAGTGGCTGGAGCCAATGAGCAGTTCTTC. It codes for CASSQLRVAGANEQFF.

This clone was found a few times. V usage is TRBV4-3 and J usage is TRBJ1-1; D unresolved. Trimming removed 0 bases from V and 4 bases from J, with 12 bases in between. Germline lookup yields CDR1 LGHNA and CDR2 YSLEER. The CDR3 length is 15 residues. Written as DNA, the CDR3 is TGCGCCAGCAGCCAAGATTCGATAGCGGGCACTGAAGCTTTCTTT. This gives the protein CASSQDSIAGTEAFF.

This clone showed up just a few times. The chain combines TRBV6-1 with TRBJ1-5; no clear D gene. There are 16 residues in the CDR3. Germline loops: CDR1 MNHNS, CDR2 SASEGT. Trimming stripped 3 bases from V and 2 bases from J, with 14 bases between. The CDR3 region is CASSEFPGMGNQPQHF. For the CDR3, the DNA is TGTGCCAGCAGTGAGTTCCCCGGGATGGGCAATCAGCCCCAGCATTTT.